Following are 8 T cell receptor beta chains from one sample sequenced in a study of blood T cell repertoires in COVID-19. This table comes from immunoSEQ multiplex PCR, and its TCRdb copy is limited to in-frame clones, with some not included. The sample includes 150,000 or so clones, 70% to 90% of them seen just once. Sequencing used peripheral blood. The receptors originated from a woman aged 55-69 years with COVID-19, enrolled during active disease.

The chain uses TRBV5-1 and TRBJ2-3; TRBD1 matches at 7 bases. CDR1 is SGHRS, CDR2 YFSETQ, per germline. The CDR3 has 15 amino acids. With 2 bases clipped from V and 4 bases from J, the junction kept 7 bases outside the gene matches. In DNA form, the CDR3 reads TGCGCCAGCAGCTTCGGGGACAGCGAAGCAGATACGCAGTATTTT. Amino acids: CASSFGDSEADTQYF.

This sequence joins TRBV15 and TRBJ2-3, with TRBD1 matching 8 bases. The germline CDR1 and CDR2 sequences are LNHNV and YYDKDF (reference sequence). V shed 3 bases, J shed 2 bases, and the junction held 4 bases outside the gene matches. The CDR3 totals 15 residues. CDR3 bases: TGTGCCACCAGCAGGGACAGGGAGCCCACAGATACGCAGTATTTT. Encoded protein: CATSRDREPTDTQYF.

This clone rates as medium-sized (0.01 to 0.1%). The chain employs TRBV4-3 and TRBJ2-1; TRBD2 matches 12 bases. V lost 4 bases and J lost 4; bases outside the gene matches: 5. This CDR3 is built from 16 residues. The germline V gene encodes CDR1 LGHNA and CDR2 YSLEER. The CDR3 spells CASSLTSGGHYNEQFF. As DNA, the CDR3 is TGCGCCAGCAGCCTAACTAGCGGGGGGCATTACAATGAGCAGTTCTTC.

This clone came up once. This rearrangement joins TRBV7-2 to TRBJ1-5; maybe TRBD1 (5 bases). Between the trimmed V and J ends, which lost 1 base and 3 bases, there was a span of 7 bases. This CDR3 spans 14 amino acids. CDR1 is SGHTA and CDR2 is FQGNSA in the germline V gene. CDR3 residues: CASSLDRNNQPQHF. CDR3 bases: TGTGCCAGCAGCTTAGACAGGAACAATCAGCCCCAGCATTTT.

The CDR3 region has the DNA TGTGCCAGTATCAGACGGGAGGTGAACACTGAAGCTTTCTTT. Its translation is CASIRREVNTEAFF. The chain couples TRBV19 to TRBJ1-1; D uncertain. Trimming stripped 7 bases from V and 0 bases from J, with 12 bases between. The CDR3 totals 14 residues. Germline V gene lookup returns CDR1 LNHDA and CDR2 SQIVND (reference sequence).

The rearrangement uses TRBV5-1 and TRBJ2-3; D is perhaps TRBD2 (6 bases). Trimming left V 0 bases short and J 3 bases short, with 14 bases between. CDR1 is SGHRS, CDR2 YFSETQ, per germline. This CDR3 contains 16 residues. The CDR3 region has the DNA TGCGCCAGCAGCTTGGGGGGCCGTGGGAGGACAGATACGCAGTATTTT. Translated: CASSLGGRGRTDTQYF.

Written as DNA, the CDR3 is TGTGCCAGCAGTAGGACAGGTCAAGATCAGCCCCAGCATTTT. Translating it yields CASSRTGQDQPQHF. The rearrangement links TRBV2 to TRBJ1-5, with TRBD1 matching 7 bases. After removal of 5 bases from V and 5 bases from J, the junction contained 6 bases not matched to a gene. Germline loops: CDR1 SNHLY, CDR2 FYNNEI. The CDR3 is 14 residues long.

Here the CDR3 DNA reads TGTGCCAGCACCAGACAGGCTATAGACTCTGAAGCTTTCTTT. Its translation: CASTRQAIDSEAFF. V usage is TRBV9 and J usage is TRBJ1-1, with D maybe TRBD1 (6 bases). CDR1 is SGDLS and CDR2 is YYNGEE in the germline V gene. CDR3 length equals 14 residues. V shed 6 bases and J shed 6 bases, with 18 bases lying between them.